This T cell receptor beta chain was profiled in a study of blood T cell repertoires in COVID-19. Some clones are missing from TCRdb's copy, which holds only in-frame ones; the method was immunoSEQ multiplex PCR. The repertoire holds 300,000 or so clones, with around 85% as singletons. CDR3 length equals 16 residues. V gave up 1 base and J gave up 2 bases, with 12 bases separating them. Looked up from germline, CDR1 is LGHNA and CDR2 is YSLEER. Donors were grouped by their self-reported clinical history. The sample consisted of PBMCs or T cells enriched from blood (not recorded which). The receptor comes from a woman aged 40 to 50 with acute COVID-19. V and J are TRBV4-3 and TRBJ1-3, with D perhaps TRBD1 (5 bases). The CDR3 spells CASSQAAGSTGNTIYF. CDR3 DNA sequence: TGCGCCAGCAGCCAAGCCGCAGGGTCGACTGGAAACACCATATATTTT.